These 8 T cell receptor beta chains were sequenced from one sample in a study of T cell changes during pregnancy in multiple sclerosis (dated by TCRdb to about 2019). Library prep was done by the immunoSEQ multiplex PCR assay. Entries here come from immuneACCESS through TCRdb and include only in-frame sequences with V and J called. Some clones fail to appear in such tables; in the studies checked, an unresolved V gene covers under half of the shortfall, and the cause of the remainder is unknown. Present in this sample are about 67,000 clones, just over 90% of which were seen just once. Approximately 1.5% of the sample goes to the ten largest clones. The sequencing here drew on peripheral blood, taken after pregnancy. The receptors come from a female donor with multiple sclerosis, enrolled in a pregnancy study.

The rearrangement joins TRBV9 to TRBJ1-1; D gene unclear. Trimming cost V 3 bases and J 0 bases, with 21 bases left between them. The CDR3 totals 18 residues. Germline V gene lookup returns CDR1 SGDLS and CDR2 YYNGEE. The CDR3 DNA is TGTGCCAGCAGCGCACCGAGGTCTGGAGGTCGGGTGAACACTGAAGCTTTCTTT. Its translation is CASSAPRSGGRVNTEAFF.

The V call is TRBV5-1, the J call TRBJ1-4, with 7 bases fitting TRBD1. V trimming: 0 bases; J trimming: 3 bases; junction bases outside the gene matches: 8. The V gene's germline CDR1 is SGHRS and CDR2 YFSETQ. The length of the CDR3 is 17 residues. The DNA for the CDR3 is TGCGCCAGCAGCTTGGGGGCGACAGGGCGGTCTAATGAAAAACTGTTTTTT. Translating it yields CASSLGATGRSNEKLFF.

V and J are TRBV19 and TRBJ1-2, with D hard to call. This CDR3 has 13 amino acids. Deletions cut 4 bases from V and 4 bases from J, with 10 bases between. CDR1 LNHDA and CDR2 SQIVND come from the germline V gene (reference sequence). The CDR3 sequence is CASSTDTRYGYTF. The CDR3 nucleotides are TGTGCCAGTAGTACAGACACTCGCTATGGCTACACCTTC.

This clone was detected once. This rearrangement joins TRBV10-3 to TRBJ2-7, with unresolved D. V was cut by 3 bases and J by 2 bases, with 14 bases left in between. The germline gives CDR1 ENHRY, CDR2 SYGVKD. This CDR3 region has 15 residues. The DNA of the CDR3 is TGTGCCATCAGTGACCTCGAGAGCTACCCCTACGAGCAGTACTTC. This gives the protein CAISDLESYPYEQYF.

The chain is built from TRBV5-6 and TRBJ1-2; 8 nucleotides line up with TRBD1. The junction had 6 bases not matched to a gene; V was cut back by 2 bases and J by 3 bases. The CDR3 has 15 amino acids. Germline V lookup: CDR1 SGHDT, CDR2 YYEEEE. CDR3 loop: CASSFQGALDYGYTF. The CDR3 DNA reads TGTGCCAGCAGCTTTCAGGGGGCGCTTGACTATGGCTACACCTTC.

V usage is TRBV30 and J usage is TRBJ2-1; 7 bases match TRBD2. The CDR3 is 15 residues long. Germline CDR1 and CDR2: GTSNPN and SVGIG (reference sequence). The V and J ends lost 2 bases and 8 bases, in that order; junction bases with no gene match: 12. As DNA, the CDR3 is TGTGCCTGGAGTAACGGGGGGAAATCAAGAGATGAGCAGTTCTTC. Amino acids: CAWSNGGKSRDEQFF.

The chain carries TRBV2 and TRBJ2-7, with D hard to call. The germline V gene has CDR1 SNHLY and CDR2 FYNNEI. V was clipped by 6 bases and J by 2 bases, with 5 bases between them. The CDR3 sequence is 11 residues long. This CDR3 reads CASSPTYEQYF. The DNA for the CDR3 is TGTGCCAGCAGCCCAACCTACGAGCAGTACTTC.

The rearrangement links TRBV7-3 to TRBJ2-3; 10 nucleotides align to TRBD2. The J segment lost 4 bases and the V segment lost 5 bases, leaving 6 bases of the junction unmatched. Germline V gene sequence: CDR1 SGHTA, CDR2 FQGTGA. The CDR3 sequence is 15 residues long. CDR3 sequence (DNA): TGTGCCAGCAGCGCTACTAGCGGGGACGCAGATACGCAGTATTTT. This codes for CASSATSGDADTQYF.